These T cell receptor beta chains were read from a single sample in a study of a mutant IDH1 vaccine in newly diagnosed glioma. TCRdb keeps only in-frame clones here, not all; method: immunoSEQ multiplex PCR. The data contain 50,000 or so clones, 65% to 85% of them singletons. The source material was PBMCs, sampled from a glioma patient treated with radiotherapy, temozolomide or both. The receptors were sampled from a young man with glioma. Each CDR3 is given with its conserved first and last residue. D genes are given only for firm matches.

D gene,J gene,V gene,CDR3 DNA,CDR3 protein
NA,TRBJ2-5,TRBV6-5,TGTGCCAGCAGTTACTCCAGAACGGTGGAGACCCAGTACTTC,CASSYSRTVETQYF
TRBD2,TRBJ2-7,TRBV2,TGTGCCAGCAGTGAGTCACTAGCGGGACCCTCCTACGAGCAGTACTTC,CASSESLAGPSYEQYF
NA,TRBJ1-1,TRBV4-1,TGCGCCAGCAGCCAGAGGGGGGGTAACACTGAAGCTTTCTTT,CASSQRGGNTEAFF
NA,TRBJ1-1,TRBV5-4,TGTGCCAGCAGCTTGTCTGGGGGCCTTGAAGCTTTCTTT,CASSLSGGLEAFF
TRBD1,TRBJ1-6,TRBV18,TGTGCCAGCTCCGCGGCCCGGGACAGTGCAAATTCACCCCTCCACTTT,CASSAARDSANSPLHF
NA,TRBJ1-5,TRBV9,TGTGCCAGCAGCCCAGGCGGGGGCTGGGGCAATCAGCCCCAGCATTTT,CASSPGGGWGNQPQHF
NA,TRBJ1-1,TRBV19,TGTGCCAGTAGTATATGGGGGAACACTGAAGCTTTCTTT,CASSIWGNTEAFF
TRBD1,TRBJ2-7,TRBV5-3,TGTGCCAGAAGCAGTCGTTCCAGGGGGCCCTACGAGCAGTACTTC,CARSSRSRGPYEQYF
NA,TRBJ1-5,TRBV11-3,TGTGCCAGCAGCTTTTCGACTGAAAGGGCTTTT,CASSFSTERAF
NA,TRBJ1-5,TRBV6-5,TGTGCCAGCAGTTACCAGGGGAATCAGCCCCAGCATTTT,CASSYQGNQPQHF
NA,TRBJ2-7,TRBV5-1,TGCGCCAGCAGCTTGGGGGGCGCTACCTACGAGCAGTACTTC,CASSLGGATYEQYF
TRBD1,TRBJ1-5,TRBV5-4,TGTGCCAGCAGTTCAGACAGGGAGGATAAGAAGAGCAATCAGCCCCAGCATTTT,CASSSDREDKKSNQPQHF
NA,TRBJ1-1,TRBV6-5,TGTGCCAGCAGGGGGGGGAGGAACACTGAAGCTTTCTTT,CASRGGRNTEAFF
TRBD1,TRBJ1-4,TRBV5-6,TGTGCCAGCAGCCCCCGACGGACAGGGGCTGCAACTAATGAAAAACTGTTTTTT,CASSPRRTGAATNEKLFF
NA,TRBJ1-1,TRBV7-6,TGTGCCAGCAGCTTAGCGTCAGGGTTTGCCAGGAACACTGAAGCTTTCTTT,CASSLASGFARNTEAFF